This T cell receptor beta chain came from a study of T cells in Graves' hyperthyroidism and ophthalmopathy. RNA transcripts yielded amplified TCR beta CDR3 regions. TCR CDR3 underwent first-round RT-PCR with the HTBI primer set. TCRdb processed the multiplex PCR reads anew with MiXCR; each CDR3 protein has one entry. The data contain 550,000 to 650,000 distinct CDR3 sequences, over 11% of them singletons. Patients were aged 18 to 65, had disease duration under 2 months, and had newly diagnosed hyperthyroidism. Based on clinical symptoms, serum thyroxine and TRAb, thyroid ultrasound and orbital computed tomography, diagnoses were reached. Germline V gene sequence: CDR1 MDHEN, CDR2 SYDVKM. The junction had 8 bases not matched to a gene; V was cut back by 5 bases and J by 6 bases. The length of the CDR3 is 14 residues. Findings and limits, study-wide: Clonotypes that were expanded in thyroid above 0.001 mostly appeared in blood too.

This clonotype has ten or more counts. The antigen is unknown. The source is a woman in her 30s with Graves' hyperthyroidism that later progressed to Graves' ophthalmopathy. The sequenced sample was blood. The chain couples TRBV28 to TRBJ1-1; 8 bases match TRBD1. This CDR3 is CASSVLTGESEAFF. The CDR3 coding sequence is TGTGCCAGCAGTGTCCTGACAGGGGAGTCTGAAGCTTTCTTT.